What follows describes a single TCR beta chain. Its antigen is currently unknown. Some clones are missing from TCRdb's copy, which holds only in-frame ones; the method was immunoSEQ multiplex PCR. The sample includes almost 80,000 clones, 87% of them seen just once. V was clipped by 8 bases and J by 1 base; unmatched bases: 7. CDR1 and CDR2 from the germline V gene are MNHNY and SVGAGI (reference sequence). The CDR3 covers 14 residues. This record belongs to a study of T cell responses to AZD1222 COVID-19 vaccine. Findings and caveats of the study: Sampling that yielded the repertoires occurred only after the peak T cell response. Seropositive at baseline were only a handful of AZD1222 recipients. CD4 TCRs associated with vaccination spanned spike, dominating at 160-218 and 743-854. Breadth and depth of Spike-specific TCRs rose after two AZD1222 doses.

This sample comprised peripheral blood, obtained on day 0 of AZD1222 vaccination. The sequence derives from an adult in good health. The rearrangement uses TRBV6-6 and TRBJ2-5; 7 nucleotides align to TRBD1. The CDR3 coding sequence is TGTGCCAGCCGAACGGGACAGCTCCAAGAGACCCAGTACTTC. As protein: CASRTGQLQETQYF.